The 12 T cell receptor beta chains presented below share a single source sample, sequenced in a study of blood T cells in healthy people across ages. Sample-barcoded 5' priming and a J-beta primer mix drove a second PCR of about 7 to 12 cycles. A single record per CDR3 protein comes from TCRdb applying MiXCR to the 5' RACE reads. The sample yields 730,000 or so distinct CDR3 sequences, less than 45% seen once. The source material was blood. Receptors were obtained from a man aged 80 or over in good health.

This sequence joins TRBV6-5 and TRBJ2-5, with D unresolved. Trimming left V 6 bases short and J 2 bases short, with 19 bases between. The CDR3 runs to 16 residues. The germline V gene has CDR1 MNHEY and CDR2 SVGAGI. This CDR3 reads CASSRSAKGSQETQYF. CDR3 nucleotides: TGTGCCAGCAGCCGCTCGGCGAAAGGCTCTCAAGAGACCCAGTACTTC.

There are a few counts of this clonotype. A read error may account for a junction end that differs from germline. This chain joins TRBV6-2 or TRBV6-3 and TRBJ2-5, with D perhaps matching TRBD2 (6 bases). The germline V gene encodes CDR1 MNHEY and CDR2 SVGEGT. The CDR3 contains 14 residues. CDR3 bases: TGTGCCACCAGTTACGCGGGGTTTCAAGAGACCCAGTACTTC. This translates into CATSYAGFQETQYF.

V gene TRBV4-1 combines with J gene TRBJ1-5; possible D gene TRBD1, 6 bases. In germline, CDR1 is MGHRA, CDR2 YSYEKL. The CDR3 has 14 amino acids. V shed 0 bases and J shed 7 bases, with 10 bases lying between them. The CDR3 DNA reads TGCGCCAGCAGCCAAGAAACAGGGTTGCAGCCCCAGCATTTT. As protein: CASSQETGLQPQHF.

This clonotype was seen repeatedly, ten times or more. The genes are TRBV7-2 and TRBJ2-1; 9 bases are a match to TRBD2. This CDR3 contains 17 residues. Germline values: CDR1 SGHTA, CDR2 FQGNSA. The V and J ends lost 1 base and 7 bases, in that order; junction bases with no gene match: 11. CDR3 loop: CASSLDLRTSVRNEQFF. CDR3 DNA: TGTGCCAGCAGCTTAGATCTCAGGACTAGCGTAAGGAATGAGCAGTTCTTC.

The chain combines TRBV27 with TRBJ1-1; 9 nucleotides agree with TRBD1. With 4 bases clipped from V and 4 bases from J, the junction kept 10 bases outside the gene matches. CDR3 length: 16 amino acids. Germline V lookup: CDR1 MNHEY, CDR2 SMNVEV (reference sequence). The CDR3 protein is CASSSRNRGRITEAFF. CDR3 in DNA: TGTGCCAGCAGTTCAAGGAACAGGGGGCGAATCACTGAAGCTTTCTTT.

The V call is TRBV6-2 or TRBV6-3, the J call TRBJ1-1; the D is unclear. The germline gives CDR1 MNHEY, CDR2 SVGEGT. The V end lost 6 bases, the J end lost 6 bases, and 8 bases lay between the germline ends. This CDR3 contains 11 residues. CDR3 DNA: TGTGCCAGCAGGAGAGGAGCTGAAGCTTTCTTT. Its translation is CASRRGAEAFF.

This clonotype was counted between two and nine times. This may arise from a read error, as a much more abundant clone is one base away. V usage is TRBV7-7 and J usage is TRBJ2-3; 9 bases are shared with TRBD2. The CDR3 has 17 residues. Germline V CDR1 and CDR2: SSHAT, FNYEAQ (reference sequence). CDR3: CASSAGLGRGGLDTQYF. DNA for the CDR3: TGTGCTAGCAGCGCCGGACTAGGGCGGGGGGGCCTCGATACGCAGTATTTT. The whole variable domain, filled in from reference TRBV7-7 and TRBJ2-3, reads GAGVSQSPRYKVTKRGQDVTLRCDPISSHATLYWYQQALGQGPEFLTYFNYEAQPDKSGLPSDRFSAERPEGSISTLTIQRTEQRDSAMYRCASSAGLGRGGLDTQYFGPGTRLTVL.

This clonotype has only a few counts. The chain links TRBV6-5 to TRBJ2-4; maybe TRBD1 (5 bases). TRBJ2-7 matches the DNA end more closely, so the J call is doubtful. The CDR3 consists of 13 residues. Germline-derived CDR1 and CDR2 are MNHEY and SVGAGI. CDR3 nucleotide sequence: TGTGCCAGCAGTAACCAGGGAAGGTACGAGCAGTACTTC. Amino acid sequence: CASSNQGRYEQYF.

This clonotype was counted ten times or more. The J gene is TRBJ2-3, the V gene TRBV2, with 7 nucleotides matching TRBD2. This CDR3 contains 13 residues. The germline gives CDR1 SNHLY, CDR2 FYNNEI. Trimming cost V 7 bases and J 4 bases; bases outside gene matches: 5. In DNA, the CDR3 is TGTGCCAGCAAGGGCGGGAGCGCAGATACGCAGTATTTT. Translation: CASKGGSADTQYF.

V gene TRBV3-1 combines with J gene TRBJ2-5; no clear D. Looked up from germline, CDR1 is LGHDT and CDR2 is YNNKEL (reference sequence). V lost 8 bases, J lost 4 bases, and 11 bases lay in between. The CDR3 length is 12 residues. CDR3 sequence reads: CASQMVGETQYF. The CDR3 region has the DNA TGTGCCAGCCAAATGGTAGGAGAGACCCAGTACTTC.

The table lists this clonotype with a few counts. A much larger clone lies one base from this, so it may be a read error. The chain couples TRBV7-9 to TRBJ1-2; D uncertain. The CDR3 is 13 residues long. Germline CDR1 reads SEHNR; CDR2 reads FQNEAQ (reference sequence). Trimming pared 5 bases from V and 2 bases from J, leaving 9 bases between. CDR3 residues: CASSVVGNYGYTF. DNA of the CDR3: TGTGCCAGCAGCGTGGTAGGGAACTATGGCTACACCTTC.

The chain combines TRBV5-6 with TRBJ1-5; TRBD1 might be the D (5 bases). Trimming stripped 4 bases from V and 4 bases from J, with 15 bases between. The CDR3 is made up of 15 amino acids. Germline V gene data show CDR1 as SGHDT and CDR2 as YYEEEE. CDR3 sequence reads: CASSDRRRGNQPQHF. In nucleotides, the CDR3 is TGTGCCAGCAGCGACCGACGCCGGGGGAATCAGCCCCAGCATTTT.